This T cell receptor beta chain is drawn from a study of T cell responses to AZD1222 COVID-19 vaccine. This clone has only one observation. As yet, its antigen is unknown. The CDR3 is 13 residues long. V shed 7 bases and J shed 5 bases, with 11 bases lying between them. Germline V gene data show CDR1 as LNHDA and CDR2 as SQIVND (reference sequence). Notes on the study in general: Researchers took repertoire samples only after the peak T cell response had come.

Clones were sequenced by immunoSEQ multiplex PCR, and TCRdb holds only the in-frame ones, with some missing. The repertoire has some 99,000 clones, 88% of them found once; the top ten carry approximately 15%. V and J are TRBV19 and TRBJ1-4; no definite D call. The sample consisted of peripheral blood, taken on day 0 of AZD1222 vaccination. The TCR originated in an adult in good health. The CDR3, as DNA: TGTGCCAGTAAGTCGCTACCGAATGAAAAACTGTTTTTT. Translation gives CASKSLPNEKLFF.